This T cell receptor (beta chain) comes out of a study of cytomegalovirus exposure and HLA in healthy donors. Findings of the study overall: Cytomegalovirus status was reportedly diagnosed by the classifier with high sensitivity and specificity. Researchers catalogued approximately 170 TCR beta chains as cytomegalovirus-associated.

Use of 60 Vbeta and 13 Jbeta primers characterized the PCR. In the source study's methods: Later, an analysis found approximately 80 million unique TCR beta chains, and 9.5 million to 11 million of these were shared. Sequencing used immunoSEQ multiplex PCR; TCRdb keeps in-frame clones, though not all of them. For V, J and clone size, that table is used; D and trimming come from the DNA. The clone table shows tens of thousands of clones, with the ten largest holding 15%. Concerning this clone: Its antigen is unknown.

The CDR3 is 19 amino acids. V was pared by 4 bases and J by 4 bases, with 19 bases of the junction left unmatched. The germline V gene encodes CDR1 MNHNS and CDR2 SASEGT. The chain carries TRBV6-1 and TRBJ1-3; 7 bases map to TRBD1. Sequences were obtained from PBMCs. This receptor was obtained from a man aged 45-65 years in good health and CMV-seropositive. CDR3 loop: CASSAPLRGTANFGNTIYF. The CDR3 coding sequence is TGTGCCAGCAGTGCACCGCTCCGAGGGACAGCAAACTTCGGAAACACCATATATTTT.